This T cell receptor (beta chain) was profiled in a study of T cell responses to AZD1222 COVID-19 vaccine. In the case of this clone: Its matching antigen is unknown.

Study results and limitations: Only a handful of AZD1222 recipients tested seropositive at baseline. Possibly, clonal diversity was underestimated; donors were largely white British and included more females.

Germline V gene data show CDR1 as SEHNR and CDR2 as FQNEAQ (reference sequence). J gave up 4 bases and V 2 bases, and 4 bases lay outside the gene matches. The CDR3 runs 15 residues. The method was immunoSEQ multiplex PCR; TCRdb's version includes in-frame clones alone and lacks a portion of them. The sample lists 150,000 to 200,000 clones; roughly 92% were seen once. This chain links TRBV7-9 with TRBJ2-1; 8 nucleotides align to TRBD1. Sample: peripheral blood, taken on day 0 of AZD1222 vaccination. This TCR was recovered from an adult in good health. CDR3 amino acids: CASSLRGQDYNEQFF. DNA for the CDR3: TGTGCCAGCAGCTTAAGGGGACAGGATTACAATGAGCAGTTCTTC.